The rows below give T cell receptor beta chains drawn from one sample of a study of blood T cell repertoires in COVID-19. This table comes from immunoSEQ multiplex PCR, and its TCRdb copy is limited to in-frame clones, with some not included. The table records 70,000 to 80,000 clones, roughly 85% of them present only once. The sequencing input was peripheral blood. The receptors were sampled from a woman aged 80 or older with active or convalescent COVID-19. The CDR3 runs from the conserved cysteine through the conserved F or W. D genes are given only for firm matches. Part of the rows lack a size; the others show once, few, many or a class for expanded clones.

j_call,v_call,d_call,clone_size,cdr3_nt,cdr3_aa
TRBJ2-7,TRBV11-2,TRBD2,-,TGTGCCAGCAGCTTAGCCGGGGGGACGGCTAACTACGAGCAGTACTTC,CASSLAGGTANYEQYF
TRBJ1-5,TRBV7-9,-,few,TGTGCCAGCAGCCATGACGGGCAGCCCCAGCATTTT,CASSHDGQPQHF
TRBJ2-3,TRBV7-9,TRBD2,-,TGTGCCAGCAGCTCTAGGACTAGCGGGATCCTGGGGAGCACAGATACGCAGTATTTT,CASSSRTSGILGSTDTQYF
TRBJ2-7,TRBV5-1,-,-,TGCGCCAGCAGCTTGGATCTTGTCGAGCAGTACTTC,CASSLDLVEQYF
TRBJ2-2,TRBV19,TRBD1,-,TGTGCCAGTAGTATGGGGACAGGGGGCCCCGGGGAGCTGTTTTTT,CASSMGTGGPGELFF
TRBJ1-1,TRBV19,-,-,TGTGCCAGTAGCCCACAGGGAGATGTCCTCAAAGCTTTCTTT,CASSPQGDVLKAFF
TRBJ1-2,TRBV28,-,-,TGTGCCAGCAGTCCACAGTCATTCTATGGCTACACCTTC,CASSPQSFYGYTF
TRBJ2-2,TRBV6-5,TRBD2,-,TGTGCCAGCAGTTATAGCGGGGGGGCGGACACCGGGGAGCTGTTTTTT,CASSYSGGADTGELFF
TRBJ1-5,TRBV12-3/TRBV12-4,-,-,TGTGCCAGCAGCCTCTTGGGGGGGCCCCAGCATTTT,CASSLLGGPQHF
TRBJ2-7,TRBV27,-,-,TGTGCCAGCAGTTTCGGAGGGGGCAGCCCCTACGAGCAGTACTTC,CASSFGGGSPYEQYF
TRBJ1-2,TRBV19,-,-,TGTGCCAGTCAAACCGTCGGAGCCTCCGGCTACACCTTC,CASQTVGASGYTF
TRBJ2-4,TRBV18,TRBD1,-,TGTGCCAGCTCACCCCCGGGACAGGGATCCAAAAACATTCAGTACTTC,CASSPPGQGSKNIQYF
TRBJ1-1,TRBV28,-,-,TGTGCCAGCAGCCCAGACAGGTCGGGTGAAGCTTTCTTT,CASSPDRSGEAFF
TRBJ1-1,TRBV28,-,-,TGTGCCAGCAGTTTGGACAGCTACACTGAAGCTTTCTTT,CASSLDSYTEAFF
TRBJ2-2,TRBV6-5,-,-,TGTGCCAGCAGCCCGGGACTTAGAACCGGGGAGCTGTTTTTT,CASSPGLRTGELFF
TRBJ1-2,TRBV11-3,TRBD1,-,TGTGCCAGCAGCTTAGGTGACAGGGGTACAGGGGGTGGCTACACCTTC,CASSLGDRGTGGGYTF
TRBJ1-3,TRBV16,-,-,TGTGCCAGCAGCGAGGACAGCCTGGACACCATATATTTT,CASSEDSLDTIYF
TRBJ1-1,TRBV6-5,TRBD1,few,TGTGCCAGCAGTACCAGGACAGGGAACACTGAAGCTTTCTTT,CASSTRTGNTEAFF
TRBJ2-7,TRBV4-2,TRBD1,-,TGTGCCAGCAGCCAAACGGGACAGGTCGCCTACGAGCAGTACTTC,CASSQTGQVAYEQYF
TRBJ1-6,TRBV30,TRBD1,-,TGTGCCTGGAGTCAACAGGGGGCGCGGTCACCCCTCCACTTT,CAWSQQGARSPLHF